This TCR beta chain stems from a study of CD8+CD57+ T cells in acquired aplastic anemia. Looking at the study overall: Mean yield of DNA from sorted CD4+ and CD8+ cells was 3 to 3.5 ug. Study outcomes and limitations: Patients were compared with controls for CD8+ Simpson's diversity, and no significant difference emerged.

Note on this clonotype: Its antigen is unidentified.

Genomic DNA acted as the template from which TCR beta VDJ combination and CDR3 sequence profiling were carried out. TCRdb reprocessed the reads with MiXCR, giving one entry per CDR3 protein. The data show fewer than 200,000 distinct CDR3 sequences, about 64% seen once. Patients included in sequencing had previously demonstrated CD8+CD57+ cell expansion by flow cytometry. The germline V and J ends were trimmed by 3 bases and 1 base, with 12 bases remaining between them. The germline V gene has CDR1 ENHRY and CDR2 SYGVKD. This CDR3 region has 15 residues. The rearrangement links TRBV10-3 to TRBJ1-1; possibly TRBD1 for D (5 bases). Sequenced input: sorted CD4+, CD8+, or CD8+CD57+ T cells (not recorded which) from PBMCs. The source is a human donor with aplastic anemia. CDR3 region: CAISESGRANTEAFF. CDR3 bases: TGTGCCATCAGTGAATCCGGCAGGGCGAACACTGAAGCTTTCTTT.